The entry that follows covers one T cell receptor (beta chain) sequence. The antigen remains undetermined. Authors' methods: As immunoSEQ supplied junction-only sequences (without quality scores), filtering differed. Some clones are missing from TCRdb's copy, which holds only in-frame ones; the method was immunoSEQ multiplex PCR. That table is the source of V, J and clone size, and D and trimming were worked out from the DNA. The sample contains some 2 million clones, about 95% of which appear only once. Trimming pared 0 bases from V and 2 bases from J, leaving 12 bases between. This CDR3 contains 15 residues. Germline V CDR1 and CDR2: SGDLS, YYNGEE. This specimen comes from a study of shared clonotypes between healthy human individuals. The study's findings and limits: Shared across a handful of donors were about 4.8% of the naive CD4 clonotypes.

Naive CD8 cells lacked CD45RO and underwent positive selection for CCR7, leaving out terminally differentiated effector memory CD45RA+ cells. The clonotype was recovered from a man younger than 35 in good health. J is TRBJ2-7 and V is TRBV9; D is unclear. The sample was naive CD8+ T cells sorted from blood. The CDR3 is CASSVGASATYEQYF. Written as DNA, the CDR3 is TGTGCCAGCAGCGTAGGGGCATCCGCAACCTACGAGCAGTACTTC.